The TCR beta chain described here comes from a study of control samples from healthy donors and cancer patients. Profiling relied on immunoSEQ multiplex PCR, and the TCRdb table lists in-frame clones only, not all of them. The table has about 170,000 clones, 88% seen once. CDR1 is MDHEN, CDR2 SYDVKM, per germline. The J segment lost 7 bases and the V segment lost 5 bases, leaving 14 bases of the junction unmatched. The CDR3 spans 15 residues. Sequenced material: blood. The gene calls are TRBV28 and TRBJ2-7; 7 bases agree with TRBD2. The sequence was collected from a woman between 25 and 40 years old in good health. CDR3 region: CASSIPLRGLSEQYF. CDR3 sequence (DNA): TGTGCCAGCAGTATACCCTTGCGGGGGTTATCGGAGCAGTACTTC. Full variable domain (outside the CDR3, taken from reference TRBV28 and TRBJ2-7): DVKVTQSSRYLVKRTGEKVFLECVQDMDHENMFWYRQDPGLGLRLIYFSYDVKMKEKGDIPEGYSVSREKKERFSLILESASTNQTSMYLCASSIPLRGLSEQYFGPGTRLTVT.